This record covers a single T cell receptor beta chain. These data come from a study of blood T cell repertoires in COVID-19. As for the study in general: Acute and convalescent COVID-19 specimens originated in the United States, Italy and Spain. PBMCs, B-cell-depleted T cells, or T cells provided the cDNA or gDNA that made up the material.

Repertoires were generated with immunoSEQ multiplex PCR, while TCRdb's copy carries only in-frame clones and drops some. The table has some 380,000 clones, nearly 90% seen once. From germline, CDR1 is LGHDT and CDR2 YNNKEL (reference sequence). The CDR3 has 15 residues. With V trimmed by 3 bases and J by 8 bases, 6 bases remained unmatched. V is TRBV3-1 (or the pseudogene TRBV3-2) and J is TRBJ1-4, with 10 bases lining up with TRBD1. The sequence was obtained from a man aged 18 to 30 with active or convalescent COVID-19. The specimen was peripheral blood. As DNA, the CDR3 is TGTGCCAGCAGCCATGCCGGGACAGGGGTAGAAAAACTGTTTTTT. As protein: CASSHAGTGVEKLFF.